The text below deals with one TCR beta chain. Clones were read by immunoSEQ multiplex PCR, and TCRdb kept only the in-frame ones, dropping some. The table includes nearly 60,000 clones, roughly 88% detected once. Thawed, overnight-rested PBMC were stained with GMM-loaded CD1B tetramer, viability dye and anti-CD3, then sorted. The CD1B tetramers carried C32 glucose monomycolate purified from Rhodococcus equi. PBMC for tetramer sorting were first depleted of CD14-expressing monocytes. Each donor contributed roughly 96,000 sorted tetramer-negative cells. The data originate from a study of T cells in tuberculosis. Study summary: T cells were selected with CD1B tetramers loaded with glucose monomycolate.

Per germline, CDR1 MDHEN and CDR2 SYDVKM. This CDR3 spans 15 amino acids. V was pared by 5 bases and J by 4 bases, with 6 bases of the junction left unmatched. The study's findings and limits: The stringent gate may have excluded weak CD1B-GMM tetramer binders.

The sample taken for sequencing was CD1b-GMM tetramer-negative cells sorted from PBMCs. This clonotype was obtained from an adult woman with latent tuberculosis. The chain employs TRBV28 and TRBJ1-2; 11 positions agree with TRBD1. The CDR3 here is CASSPGQGATYGYTF. The CDR3 nucleotides read TGTGCCAGCAGTCCAGGACAGGGGGCCACCTATGGCTACACCTTC.